The following is a TCR beta chain sequence with its context. Authors' methods: Scientists estimated how many nucleated cells there were by amplifying reference gene primers. Produced via immunoSEQ multiplex PCR; TCRdb's table is partial and in-frame only. That table is the source of V, J and clone size, and D and trimming were worked out from the DNA. The table includes under 250,000 clones, 80% detected once. This record comes from a study of blood T cell repertoires in COVID-19. Looking at the study overall: The analysed material was cDNA or gDNA that came from T cells, B-cell-depleted T cells, or PBMCs.

In germline, CDR1 is MDHEN, CDR2 SYDVKM. The length of the CDR3 is 14 residues. V was clipped by 9 bases and J by 7 bases; unmatched bases: 9. This sequence was found in a human donor in a cohort sampled during active COVID-19. The sequenced sample consisted of peripheral blood. This rearrangement joins TRBV28 to TRBJ1-6; 7 nucleotides line up with TRBD1. The CDR3 protein is CASFNRGGNSPLHF. The CDR3 region has the DNA TGTGCCAGTTTTAACAGGGGCGGGAATTCACCCCTCCACTTT.